This T cell receptor beta chain was recorded in a study of blood T cell repertoires in COVID-19 (dated by TCRdb to the early 2020s). Notes on the research overall: Recovered participants in ImmuneRACE Cohort 3 were defined by two consecutive negative NP/OP PCR tests, clearance by a healthcare professional, or resolution of symptoms. Collaborator samples came from the United States, Italy and Spain and covered acute and convalescent phases of COVID-19. The prospective study material was composed of cDNA or gDNA derived from T cells, B-cell-depleted T cells, or PBMCs. Subjects who had been exposed to COVID-19, were actively infected with it, or had recovered from it provided the deeply sampled blood TCRbeta repertoires that made up the dataset. The repertoires were released in a freely available public database intended as a resource for research on the immune response to SARS-CoV-2. The samples were drawn from two sources: the first 160 participants of the ongoing ImmuneRACE study, and 1,200 or so subjects contributed by 6 global collaborators. The sample metadata nearly always contained a de-identified subject ID, COVID-19 status, age in years and sex. Where available, HLA class I and class II types were obtained from metadata supplied by the sample provider rather than from assay-based typing. The investigation overall reported the following: Clinical and demographic metadata were provided uncurated, with the amount varying by source and participant.

Enrolling through a virtual design, the prospective study's participants ranged in age from roughly 18 to 95 years and lived across some 23 United States geographic areas. In the prospective study, cohorts were assigned on the basis of participant-reported clinical history obtained from a screening survey and a study questionnaire. In the prospective study, mobile phlebotomists collected whole blood, serum and a nasopharyngeal or oropharyngeal swab from each participant. Additional blood draws and questionnaires over an approximately two-month period could optionally be provided by prospective study participants. Before DNA extraction, prospective study blood samples were shipped either frozen or at room temperature. Comments on this clone: Its specific antigen is unknown. Base qualities are missing; no much larger clone stands one base away.

V drops 1 base and J drops 3 bases, leaving 9 bases in between. The germline V gene yields SQVTM for CDR1 and ANQGSEA for CDR2. From cysteine to phenylalanine, the CDR3 is 14 amino acids long. Only the CDR3 portion is preserved as DNA: 42 bases, with reading frame beginning at the first base. TCRbeta CDR3 regions were amplified from genomic DNA using the immunoSEQ Assay, a bias-controlled multiplex PCR. In the source study's methods: The number of nucleated cells in each sample was estimated by amplification of reference gene primers within the assay. Sequence reads were collapsed and filtered to measure the absolute abundance of every unique TCRbeta CDR3 rearrangement. Productive Simpson clonality was computed per sample as the square root of Simpson's diversity index over productive rearrangements. In TCRdb, the immuneACCESS table is reduced to in-frame sequences with V and J assigned. These tables do not hold every clone; where another copy was compared, an unresolved V gene accounts for under half, and the others remain unexplained. V and J calls and clone size follow that table, whereas D and trimming were derived from the DNA. This sample has approximately 150,000 clones in its table, and roughly 84% of those were observed once. The biggest ten clones account for roughly 3.9% of the sample.

The rearrangement joined TRBV29-1 to TRBJ2-2; a confident D gene designation cannot be given. The origin of this receptor is a man in his fifties or sixties in a cohort exposed to, infected with or recovered from COVID-19 (not recorded which). The sequencing input was PBMCs or T cells enriched from blood (not recorded which). Read as DNA, the sequence is TGCAGCGTTGAAGGCGCCCCATACACCGGGGAGCTGTTTTTT. Translation gives CSVEGAPYTGELFF.